This T cell receptor (beta chain) comes out of a study of T cell responses to AZD1222 COVID-19 vaccine. This clone appeared once. What it binds is unknown. The study's findings and limits: Females made up more of the donors, who were largely white British, and clonal diversity may have come out too low.

Per the germline V gene, CDR1 is LNHDA and CDR2 is SQIVND (reference sequence). The J segment lost 9 bases and the V segment lost 1 base, leaving 8 bases of the junction unmatched. There are 14 residues in the CDR3. The assay was immunoSEQ multiplex PCR, and TCRdb's table has in-frame clones only and misses some. Here the sample spans 100,000 to 150,000 clones, more than 75% being singletons. V and J are TRBV19 and TRBJ2-5, with 7 positions matching TRBD2. The TCR originated in an adult in good health. Sequencing was performed on peripheral blood, taken on day 0 of AZD1222 vaccination. The CDR3: CASSIGGGNGAQYF. In nucleotides, the CDR3 is TGTGCCAGTAGTATAGGGGGAGGGAACGGGGCCCAGTACTTC.